What follows are 2 T cell receptor beta chains derived from one specimen sequenced in a study of CD8+ T cells in alopecia areata. Sequencing relied on a cDNA template that was reverse transcribed from extracted RNA. Measured with immunoSEQ multiplex PCR; TCRdb has only the in-frame clones, and not every one. Of about 76,000 clones listed, approximately 70% are singletons. Treatment: oral pan-JAK inhibitor, 5-10 mg twice daily. This material consisted of CD8+ T cells sorted from blood, taken at week 24, from a patient treated with tofacitinib. All receptors derive from a human donor with alopecia areata.

The CDR3 coding sequence is TGTGCCAGCAGTGACTCCGGGACAGGGGGCATCGGGGAGCTGTTTTTT. Its protein product is CASSDSGTGGIGELFF. The gene calls are TRBV6-4 and TRBJ2-2, with 12 bases that match TRBD1. Germline lookup yields CDR1 MRHNA and CDR2 SNTAGT. This CDR3 is 16 amino acids long. The J segment lost 7 bases and the V segment lost 0 bases, leaving 3 bases of the junction unmatched.

The chain carries TRBV21-1 and TRBJ2-5; TRBD2 is taken as the D call from the table, unchecked against the DNA. TRBV21-1 is described as a pseudogene. The CDR3 spans 15 residues. The CDR3 sequence: CASSKEQREGQTQYF. DNA for the CDR3: TGTGCCAGCAGCAAAGAGCAGCGGGAGGGCCAGACCCAGTACTTC.